This record looks at one TCR beta chain sequence and its context. The antigen remains unidentified. Germline V gives CDR1 LNHDA, CDR2 SQIVND (reference sequence). The CDR3 sequence is 14 residues long. Trimming removed 5 bases at V and 2 bases at J, with 10 bases between. This specimen comes from a study of cytomegalovirus exposure and HLA in healthy donors. About the study: The 90 to 150 validation repertoires used a platform that matched the one used for the 666 first-cohort repertoires, as a later analysis reported.

Sequencing was performed with immunoSEQ multiplex PCR; in TCRdb, only in-frame clones are kept and a portion is missing. The sample contains about 150,000 clones, just over 90% of which appear only once. Whole-study findings and limits: Most TCR sequences proved rare, with some public TCRs found in many donors. Specificity for CMV antigens was confirmed in vitro for three of the CMV-associated chains. It was found in a later analysis that first-cohort TCR clusters tended to co-occur in the 130 or so validation repertoires.

The receptor comes from a man aged 18 to 30 in good health and CMV-seronegative. Sequencing input: PBMCs. This chain joins TRBV19 and TRBJ2-1; possibly TRBD2 for D (6 bases). CDR3 sequence: CASSVGGTYNEQFF. The CDR3 DNA sequence: TGTGCCAGTAGTGTCGGAGGGACCTACAATGAGCAGTTCTTC.